This TCR beta chain was sequenced in a study of shared clonotypes between healthy human individuals. About the study: The donor group consisted of a couple of women and three men, aged 18 to 49.

Profiled with immunoSEQ multiplex PCR; TCRdb holds only in-frame clones, not every one. The sample gives millions of clones, over 85% of which show up once; 0.85% to 1.3% is in the top ten. The germline V gene encodes CDR1 ENHRY and CDR2 SYGVKD. The CDR3 totals 17 residues. Trimming shortened V by 3 bases and J by 1 base, and 18 bases separated the two germline ends. As regards this clone: The antigen is unknown.

CD45RO negativity and positive selection for CCR7 defined naive CD8 cells, a population that excluded terminally differentiated effector memory CD45RA+ cells. Every donor, a Caucasian adult, lived in Nashville, Tennessee. Study-wide results and limits: When compared with the clonotypes that were shared by all four sorted-subset donors, the non-shared clonotypes turned out to have lower generation probabilities.

The chain carries TRBV10-3 and TRBJ2-5, with D perhaps matching TRBD2 (7 bases). Sequenced: naive CD8+ T cells sorted from blood. The receptor was isolated from a man aged 18-30 years in good health. CDR3 DNA: TGTGCCATCAGTGAAGGGGGTGGGAGGGGCCCCCAAGAGACCCAGTACTTC. Amino acid sequence: CAISEGGGRGPQETQYF.